This entry features one T cell receptor beta chain sequence. As yet, its antigen is unknown. Both 60 Vbeta primers and 13 Jbeta primers went into the PCR. As processed by the authors: The authors later counted roughly 87 million unique TCR beta chains, roughly 10 million of them shared. The assay was immunoSEQ multiplex PCR, and TCRdb's table has in-frame clones only and misses some. That table gives V, J and clone size, and the DNA gave D and trimming. Here the sample spans 150,000 to 200,000 clones, roughly 73% being singletons. This sample was included in a study of cytomegalovirus exposure and HLA in healthy donors. Points from the study as a whole: The study labeled 164 TCR beta chains cytomegalovirus-associated. Prior analysis indicated that the majority of TCR beta V segments exhibited productivity approximately 87% or approximately 30% of the time.

J gave up 5 bases and V 4 bases, and 15 bases lay outside the gene matches. Germline CDR1 is SGDLS and CDR2 is YYNGEE. This CDR3 contains 17 residues. This sequence was found in a woman aged 40 to 49 in good health and CMV-seropositive. Sequencing was done on a sample of PBMCs. V usage is TRBV9 and J usage is TRBJ2-5; 9 nucleotides align to TRBD2. The CDR3 here is CASSPRASGKLWETQYF. The CDR3 DNA sequence: TGTGCCAGCAGCCCCCGGGCTAGCGGGAAATTGTGGGAGACCCAGTACTTC. The full variable domain, completed using reference TRBV9 and TRBJ2-5, is DSGVTQTPKHLITATGQRVTLRCSPRSGDLSVYWYQQSLDQGLQFLIQYYNGEERAKGNILERFSAQQFPDLHSELNLSSLELGDSALYFCASSPRASGKLWETQYFGPGTRLLVL.